The clone carrying this T cell receptor beta chain was counted a few times. As yet, its antigen is unknown. This specimen comes from a study of spatial heterogeneity in lung cancer. Findings and limits, study-wide: Blood carried ubiquitous expanded tumor TCRs more at resection than follow-up.

Individually, TCR cDNA molecules were each labelled with a unique molecular identifier. TCRdb ran MiXCR on the 5' RACE reads and lists one entry per CDR3 protein. The sample contains tens of thousands of distinct CDR3 sequences, roughly 15% of which appear only once. Time point noted: sample taken at primary tumor resection. Extraction of whole RNA from tumor, nontumor lung or frozen PBMC preceded unsorted sequencing. V lost 6 bases, J lost 0 bases, and 4 bases stayed unmatched. CDR3 length equals 15 residues. CDR1 is SGHRS and CDR2 is YFSETQ in the germline V gene. The sample was PBMCs, taken at surgery. The chain is built from TRBV5-1 and TRBJ2-2; the match to TRBD1 covers 8 bases. This clonotype was obtained from a male donor with early-stage non-small cell lung cancer. CDR3: CASNPGQANTGELFF. The CDR3 DNA sequence: TGCGCCAGCAACCCGGGACAGGCGAACACCGGGGAGCTGTTTTTT.